These 32 T cell receptor beta chains originate from one sample sequenced in a study of regulatory T cells in long-lasting Graves disease. Sequencing libraries for TCR beta were prepared with iRepertoire HTBI primers and Arm-PCR of CDR3 regions. One entry per CDR3 protein results from TCRdb running MiXCR on the multiplex PCR reads. The table includes about 470,000 distinct CDR3 sequences, 15% detected once. Time point here: newly diagnosed GD, antithyroid drugs for less than 3 months. PBMC-derived RNA was used for the TCR library. Separately, the same data were catalogued under a study of T cells in Graves' hyperthyroidism and ophthalmopathy.

Sequences were derived from peripheral blood mononuclear cells (PBMCs), sampled at new diagnosis, from a patient treated with antithyroid drugs. The receptors were gathered from a young woman with Graves disease.

The chain joins TRBV20-1 to TRBJ2-7; the match to TRBD2 covers 11 bases. The CDR3 spans 15 residues. V gave up 6 bases and J gave up 1 base; unmatched junction bases: 8. The germline V gene encodes CDR1 DFQATT and CDR2 SNEGSKA (reference sequence). CDR3 sequence reads: CSASTSGRSSYEQYF. The CDR3 DNA sequence: TGCAGTGCCTCCACTAGCGGGAGAAGTTCCTACGAGCAGTACTTC.

This clonotype appeared many times. CDR3 in amino acids: CSAPDSERFF. The CDR3 DNA reads as TGCAGTGCCCCCGACAGTGAAAGATTCTTC. The chain recombines TRBV20-1 with TRBJ2-1, with D possibly being TRBD1 (5 bases). The germline V and J ends were trimmed by 6 bases and 16 bases, with 16 bases remaining between them. The CDR3 spans 10 residues. Looked up from germline, CDR1 is DFQATT and CDR2 is SNEGSKA (reference sequence).

The V and J genes are TRBV20-1 and TRBJ1-3; a possible D gene is TRBD1 (6 bases). V lost 3 bases and J 9 bases, leaving 21 bases between the germline ends. The CDR3 length is 15 residues. Germline V CDR1 and CDR2: DFQATT, SNEGSKA (reference sequence). Written as DNA, the CDR3 is TGCAGTGCTAGGGGGGTTCAGGGGAGGGGCGGCACCATATATTTT. Translation: CSARGVQGRGGTIYF.

This clonotype was recorded at least ten times. The V and J genes are TRBV12-3 or TRBV12-4 and TRBJ2-7, with D tentatively TRBD1 or TRBD2 (5 bases each). Trimming removed 6 bases from V and 2 bases from J, with 11 bases in between. CDR3 size: 13 residues. The CDR3: CASRGTLAYEQYF. CDR3 DNA sequence: TGTGCCAGCAGGGGGACCCTAGCCTACGAGCAGTACTTC.

This clonotype has ten or more counts. This chain uses TRBV3-1 with TRBJ2-4; 9 bases line up with TRBD2. V lost 0 bases and J lost 3; bases outside the gene matches: 9. The CDR3 is made up of 18 amino acids. CDR1 is LGHDT, CDR2 YNNKEL, per germline (reference sequence). CDR3: CASSQEEKREEVKNIQYF. The CDR3 DNA reads TGTGCCAGCAGCCAAGAAGAGAAGCGGGAGGAGGTCAAAAACATTCAGTACTTC.

V gene TRBV7-8 combines with J gene TRBJ1-5; 8 bases match TRBD1. CDR3 length: 15 residues. The V gene end was trimmed by 7 bases and the J gene end by 1 base; junction bases not matched to a gene: 6. Germline V gene lookup returns CDR1 SGHVS and CDR2 FQNEAQ. The CDR3 nucleotides are TGTGCCAGCACCCTCACAGGGGGGAGCAATCAGCCCCAGCATTTT. Encoded protein: CASTLTGGSNQPQHF.

V is TRBV24-1 and J is TRBJ2-1, with D perhaps matching TRBD1 or TRBD2 (5 bases each). With 1 base removed from V and 6 bases from J, the gap between germline ends came to 15 bases. The germline CDR1 and CDR2 sequences are KGHDR and SFDVKD. The CDR3 totals 16 residues. The CDR3 protein is CATSDFGAGKANEQFF. The DNA for the CDR3 is TGTGCCACCAGTGATTTCGGGGCAGGGAAGGCCAATGAGCAGTTCTTC.

Notes on this clonotype: This may come from a read error, since a much larger clone is one base off. The gene calls are TRBV20-1 and TRBJ2-1; TRBD2 matches 11 bases. After removal of 0 bases from V and 5 bases from J, the junction contained 0 bases not matched to a gene. CDR1 and CDR2 from the germline V gene are DFQATT and SNEGSKA (reference sequence). This CDR3 has 14 amino acids. The CDR3 is CSARELAGDNEQFF. The CDR3 nucleotides are TGCAGTGCTAGAGAACTAGCGGGAGACAATGAGCAGTTCTTC.

This chain joins TRBV24-1 and TRBJ2-2, with D hard to call. The germline V gene has CDR1 KGHDR and CDR2 SFDVKD. Between the trimmed V and J ends, which lost 3 bases and 7 bases, there was a span of 11 bases. CDR3 size: 14 residues. DNA of the CDR3: TGTGCCACCAGTGATCCCGCTAGGAACGGGGAGCTGTTTTTT. This codes for CATSDPARNGELFF.

The chain links TRBV10-1 to TRBJ2-1; D gene unclear. This CDR3 has 17 residues. Germline values: CDR1 WNHNN, CDR2 SYGVQD (reference sequence). V shed 0 bases and J shed 2 bases, with 14 bases lying between them. The CDR3, as DNA: TGCGCCAGCAGTGAGTCTGGGAACGGTCGAACCTACAATGAGCAGTTCTTC. Its protein product is CASSESGNGRTYNEQFF.

This clonotype was recorded at least ten times. The rearrangement links TRBV12-3 or TRBV12-4 to TRBJ2-1; the match to TRBD1 covers 7 bases. There are 15 residues in the CDR3. V gave up 6 bases and J gave up 8 bases; unmatched junction bases: 13. The CDR3 DNA sequence: TGTGCCAGCAGACCAACGAGGGGGCCGTTGGATGAGCAGTTCTTC. Translated, it gives CASRPTRGPLDEQFF.

This clonotype was counted between two and nine times. V is TRBV7-9 and J is TRBJ2-7; 11 bases align to TRBD1. CDR3 length: 15 residues. Germline values: CDR1 SEHNR, CDR2 FQNEAQ (reference sequence). The V and J ends lost 5 bases and 5 bases, in that order; junction bases with no gene match: 8. The CDR3: CASSKWTGGVDEQYF. The CDR3 nucleotides read TGTGCCAGCAGCAAGTGGACAGGGGGCGTCGACGAGCAGTACTTC.

The rearrangement links TRBV7-9 to TRBJ1-2, with D maybe TRBD1 (6 bases). Trimming took off 3 bases at V and 6 bases at J, with 17 bases between the two ends. Germline lookup yields CDR1 SEHNR and CDR2 FQNEAQ (reference sequence). The CDR3 covers 15 residues. The CDR3 region is CASSLGGGEEHGYTF. As DNA, the CDR3 is TGTGCCAGCAGCTTGGGGGGGGGCGAGGAGCATGGCTACACCTTC.

This clonotype was recorded at least ten times. The J gene is TRBJ2-7, the V gene TRBV24-1; 11 bases map to TRBD1. Germline V CDR1 and CDR2: KGHDR, SFDVKD. V trimming: 10 bases; J trimming: 0 bases; junction bases outside the gene matches: 7. CDR3 length: 15 amino acids. CDR3 amino acids: CATTGTGGSSYEQYF. CDR3 DNA sequence: TGTGCCACGACCGGGACAGGGGGGAGCTCCTACGAGCAGTACTTC.

This clonotype has a count of ten or more. The chain combines TRBV6-5 with TRBJ1-1; tentatively, D is TRBD1 (5 bases). Trimming stripped 2 bases from V and 0 bases from J, with 10 bases between. CDR1 MNHEY and CDR2 SVGAGI come from the germline V gene. The CDR3 loop spans 15 amino acids. As DNA, the CDR3 is TGTGCCAGCAGTTACCAGGGATTAATGAACACTGAAGCTTTCTTT. It codes for CASSYQGLMNTEAFF.

This clonotype was seen repeatedly, ten times or more. The rearrangement uses TRBV28 and TRBJ1-6; 8 bases are a match to TRBD1. V lost 11 bases and J lost 10; bases outside the gene matches: 13. The CDR3 spans 14 residues. The germline V gene encodes CDR1 MDHEN and CDR2 SYDVKM. CDR3 bases: TGTGCCGCGGGCGTCAGGGGGCAAGGATCACCCCTCCACTTT. Translated: CAAGVRGQGSPLHF.

This clonotype has a handful of counts. The chain combines TRBV12-3 or TRBV12-4 with TRBJ1-5; D remains unclear. The CDR3 is made up of 13 amino acids. V gave up 6 bases and J gave up 7 bases, with 13 bases separating them. The DNA of the CDR3 is TGTGCCAGCAGCCGTAGTTTCGGCCAGCCCCAGCATTTT. It codes for CASSRSFGQPQHF.

This clonotype was seen at least ten times. The rearrangement uses TRBV7-9 and TRBJ2-7; TRBD2 matches at 8 bases. Looked up from germline, CDR1 is SEHNR and CDR2 is FQNEAQ (reference sequence). Losses at the gene ends were 6 bases for V and 3 bases for J; bases not matched to a gene: 10. This CDR3 is 15 amino acids long. The CDR3 nucleotides are TGTGCCAGCAGTTCGGGCGGGACTAGTCACTACGAGCAGTACTTC. Amino acid sequence: CASSSGGTSHYEQYF. Full variable domain (rest looked up from reference TRBV7-9 and TRBJ2-7): DTGVSQNPRHKITKRGQNVTFRCDPISEHNRLYWYRQTLGQGPEFLTYFQNEAQLEKSRLLSDRFSAERPKGSFSTLEIQRTEQGDSAMYLCASSSGGTSHYEQYFGPGTRLTVT.

The sample holds a few counts of this clonotype. V and J are TRBV5-1 and TRBJ2-6, with D unresolved. This CDR3 has 20 residues. From germline, CDR1 is SGHRS and CDR2 YFSETQ. Trimming shortened V by 4 bases and J by 1 base, and 24 bases separated the two germline ends. CDR3 loop: CASSPRLPNPSESGANVLTF. As DNA, the CDR3 is TGCGCCAGCAGCCCACGTCTCCCGAATCCATCCGAGTCTGGGGCCAACGTCCTGACTTTC.

As concerns this clonotype: A much larger clone differs by one base, so this may be a read error. The CDR3, as DNA: TGCGCCAGCAGCTTGGTTGAGACAGGGTCAGCAGATACGCAGTATTTT. This codes for CASSLVETGSADTQYF. The V gene is TRBV5-1, the J gene TRBJ2-3, with 7 bases matching TRBD1. CDR3 length equals 16 residues. CDR1 is SGHRS, CDR2 YFSETQ, per germline. Trimming at V came to 0 bases and at J to 4 bases, leaving 8 bases not matched to a gene. Full variable domain (rest looked up from reference TRBV5-1 and TRBJ2-3): KAGVTQTPRYLIKTRGQQVTLSCSPISGHRSVSWYQQTPGQGLQFLFEYFSETQRNKGNFPGRFSGRQFSNSRSEMNVSTLELGDSALYLCASSLVETGSADTQYFGPGTRLTVL.

About this clonotype itself: The CDR3 does not close with the conserved phenylalanine or tryptophan, likely indicating a read error. The chain combines TRBV24-1 with TRBJ2-3; D gene ambiguous. Trimming shortened V by 2 bases and J by 1 base, and 12 bases separated the two germline ends. The CDR3 sequence is 16 residues long. Germline lookup yields CDR1 KGHDR and CDR2 SFDVKD. The CDR3 nucleotides read TGTGCCACCAGTGATTCAAGAAAAGGAGGCACAGATACGCAGTATCTT. Amino acids: CATSDSRKGGTDTQYL.

This clonotype was observed at least ten times. The chain joins TRBV27 to TRBJ2-1; perhaps TRBD2 as D (6 bases). The CDR3 runs 17 residues. Trimming took off 5 bases at V and 4 bases at J, with 21 bases between the two ends. Germline values: CDR1 MNHEY, CDR2 SMNVEV (reference sequence). The CDR3, as DNA: TGTGCCAGCAGTCTTAACGGGCCCGCGGACTATTACAATGAGCAGTTCTTC. Its translation: CASSLNGPADYYNEQFF.

This clonotype was counted between two and nine times. V gene TRBV12-3 or TRBV12-4 combines with J gene TRBJ2-6; a weak D match, TRBD1 (5 bases). CDR3 length equals 19 residues. The V end was cut by 6 bases, the J end by 4 bases, with 25 bases between. The CDR3 reads CASRPTTPTGLSGANVLTF. CDR3 bases: TGTGCCAGCAGGCCAACTACTCCTACAGGCCTCTCGGGGGCCAACGTCCTGACTTTC.

V is TRBV5-1 and J is TRBJ2-5; 8 positions match TRBD2. Germline values: CDR1 SGHRS, CDR2 YFSETQ. The CDR3 has 14 residues. With 4 bases clipped from V and 4 bases from J, the junction kept 6 bases outside the gene matches. The CDR3 loop reads CASSVSGIGETQYF. The CDR3 DNA follows: TGCGCCAGCAGCGTTAGCGGGATTGGAGAGACCCAGTACTTC.

This clonotype was seen more than once but under ten times. This chain connects TRBV29-1 to TRBJ2-1; unclear D gene. CDR3 size: 12 residues. Deletions cut 4 bases from V and 5 bases from J, with 9 bases between. In germline, CDR1 is SQVTM, CDR2 ANQGSEA. The CDR3 spells CSVGVHDNEQFF. DNA for the CDR3: TGCAGCGTTGGGGTCCACGACAATGAGCAGTTCTTC.

This clonotype occurred many times. This rearrangement joins TRBV12-3 or TRBV12-4 to TRBJ1-5, with 7 bases aligning to TRBD1. The V and J ends lost 6 bases and 0 bases, in that order; junction bases with no gene match: 11. The CDR3 contains 17 residues. CDR3 coding DNA: TGTGCCAGCAGGACAGGGAGCCCTTTATATAGCAATCAGCCCCAGCATTTT. Amino acids: CASRTGSPLYSNQPQHF.

This chain connects TRBV30 to TRBJ1-4; TRBD1 aligns across 10 bases. Germline CDR1 GTSNPN, CDR2 SVGIG (reference sequence). This CDR3 is built from 12 residues. V was pared by 5 bases and J by 6 bases, with 0 bases of the junction left unmatched. The CDR3 loop is CAWGQGDEKLFF. The DNA of the CDR3 is TGTGCCTGGGGACAGGGGGATGAAAAACTGTTTTTT.

In this sample, this clonotype turned up a few times. V is TRBV30 and J is TRBJ1-6; D is unclear. In germline, CDR1 is GTSNPN, CDR2 SVGIG (reference sequence). CDR3 length: 15 residues. V gave up 0 bases and J gave up 7 bases, with 13 bases separating them. The CDR3 nucleotides read TGTGCCTGGAGTGTGTCAGGCGTCAGGAATTCACCCCTCCACTTT. It translates to CAWSVSGVRNSPLHF.

There are many counts of this clonotype. The chain combines TRBV28 with TRBJ2-7; 8 nucleotides line up with TRBD2. Germline CDR1 and CDR2: MDHEN and SYDVKM. CDR3 length equals 15 residues. The V segment lost 4 bases and the J segment 4 bases; nucleotides outside the gene matches: 9. In DNA form, the CDR3 reads TGTGCCAGCAGTTCCCCGGGACTAGGGGTATACGAGCAGTACTTC. The encoded protein is CASSSPGLGVYEQYF. Variable domain in full (rest from reference TRBV28 and TRBJ2-7): DVKVTQSSRYLVKRTGEKVFLECVQDMDHENMFWYRQDPGLGLRLIYFSYDVKMKEKGDIPEGYSVSREKKERFSLILESASTNQTSMYLCASSSPGLGVYEQYFGPGTRLTVT.

The CDR3 is CASSLRRWHLIGNTGELFF. The CDR3 DNA follows: TGCGCCAGCAGCCTCAGACGGTGGCACCTTATCGGGAACACCGGGGAGCTGTTTTTT. The chain links TRBV4-1 to TRBJ2-2, with unresolved D. V was cut by 4 bases and J by 1 base, with 22 bases left in between. The CDR3 extends over 19 amino acids. The germline V gene has CDR1 MGHRA and CDR2 YSYEKL.

This clonotype was picked up many times. The V and J genes are TRBV25-1 and TRBJ2-7; the match to TRBD2 covers 7 bases. J was trimmed by 4 bases and V by 2 bases; bases with no gene match: 5. Germline V gives CDR1 MGHDK, CDR2 SYGVNS. The CDR3 spans 14 residues. CDR3 coding DNA: TGTGCCAGCAGTGAAGCGGGAGATGTTTACGAGCAGTACTTC. The encoded protein is CASSEAGDVYEQYF.

This clonotype was seen repeatedly, ten times or more. The CDR3 DNA is TGCAGCGTTGCGGGACTAGCCCGGTATGGTGAGCAGTTCTTC. It codes for CSVAGLARYGEQFF. V and J are TRBV29-1 and TRBJ2-1; TRBD2 matches 9 bases. CDR3 length: 14 amino acids. Trimming cost V 4 bases and J 9 bases; bases outside gene matches: 10. CDR1 and CDR2 from the germline V gene are SQVTM and ANQGSEA.